This TCR beta chain was retrieved from a study of post-analysis software for immune sequencing data. General study findings and limits: TRBV5-6, TRBV5-1 and TRBV20-1 belonged to a set of about five TRBV segments that were more frequent in patients than controls.

Unique molecular identifiers were built into the TCR beta cDNA libraries. A single record per CDR3 protein comes from TCRdb applying MiXCR to the PCR reads. The sample consists of hundreds of thousands of distinct CDR3 sequences, 30% of them appearing once. There are 14 residues in the CDR3. CDR1 is SGHAT, CDR2 FQNNGV, per germline. V lost 4 bases to trimming and J lost 5 bases; unmatched junction nucleotides: 1. With regard to this clonotype: Its antigen is currently unknown.

The specimen sequenced was blood. This chain uses TRBV11-2 with TRBJ2-1; TRBD1 agrees at 11 bases. The sequence was obtained from a girl between 5 and 17 years old with multiple sclerosis. The CDR3 here is CASSSDRGHNEQFF. CDR3 sequence (DNA): TGTGCCAGCAGCTCGGACAGGGGGCACAATGAGCAGTTCTTC.